The 16 T cell receptor beta chains given below trace back to one sample, sequenced in a study of cytomegalovirus exposure and HLA in healthy donors listed by TCRdb under 2017. Library generation was performed with the immunoSEQ multiplex PCR assay. A mixture of 60 forward primers for TCR Vbeta segments and 13 reverse primers for TCR Jbeta segments was used in the multiplex PCR. Not all clones reach the TCRdb copy of this immuneACCESS table, which keeps in-frame sequences only. Checked studies attribute under half of the gap to unresolved V genes and leave the rest unexplained. Recorded for this sample are some 70,000 clones; 65% to 70% of them occurred a single time. The biggest ten clones account for 11% to 15% of the sample. The sample comprised PBMCs. Source of these receptors: a male donor in good health and CMV-seropositive.

The rearrangement links TRBV6-5 to TRBJ2-3; 8 nucleotides agree with TRBD2. This CDR3 has 16 amino acids. With 2 bases clipped from V and 2 bases from J, the junction kept 6 bases outside the gene matches. Germline CDR1 and CDR2: MNHEY and SVGAGI. The CDR3 is CASSYNLAGLTDTQYF. CDR3 DNA sequence: TGTGCCAGCAGTTACAACCTAGCGGGCCTCACAGATACGCAGTATTTT.

This clone has more than one count but fewer than ten. The rearrangement uses TRBV7-8 and TRBJ1-2; 8 positions match TRBD1. The CDR3 contains 13 residues. The V segment lost 4 bases and the J segment 4 bases; nucleotides outside the gene matches: 2. The germline V gene has CDR1 SGHVS and CDR2 FQNEAQ. The CDR3 DNA is TGTGCCAGCAGCTCCGGACAGGGCTATGGCTACACCTTC. Its translation is CASSSGQGYGYTF.

The chain employs TRBV11-2 and TRBJ2-1; 7 nucleotides match TRBD2. The V segment lost 0 bases and the J segment 9 bases; nucleotides outside the gene matches: 14. The germline gives CDR1 SGHAT, CDR2 FQNNGV. This CDR3 is built from 17 residues. CDR3 residues: CASSLDLELLGRGEQFF. The CDR3, as DNA: TGTGCCAGCAGCTTAGATCTTGAACTCCTTGGGAGGGGTGAGCAGTTCTTC.

The rearrangement uses TRBV5-4 and TRBJ2-5; 7 bases align to TRBD2. The V segment lost 2 bases and the J segment 1 base; nucleotides outside the gene matches: 5. This CDR3 has 15 amino acids. Germline values: CDR1 SGHNT, CDR2 YYREEE (reference sequence). The CDR3 nucleotides are TGTGCCAGCAGCTTAAGCGGGGAACCCCAAGAGACCCAGTACTTC. This codes for CASSLSGEPQETQYF. The entire variable domain, with the rest obtained from reference TRBV5-4 and TRBJ2-5, is as follows: ETGVTQSPTHLIKTRGQQVTLRCSSQSGHNTVSWYQQALGQGPQFIFQYYREEENGRGNFPPRFSGLQFPNYSSELNVNALELDDSALYLCASSLSGEPQETQYFGPGTRLLVL.

The CDR3 protein is CASSSTDTTDTQYF. The CDR3 DNA reads as TGTGCCAGCAGCTCGACAGATACAACGGATACGCAGTATTTT. The chain recombines TRBV7-6 with TRBJ2-3; tentatively, D is TRBD1 (5 bases). Germline V CDR1 and CDR2: SGHVS, FNYEAQ. CDR3 length: 14 residues. Trimming removed 4 bases at V and 6 bases at J, with 14 bases between.

V is TRBV7-2 and J is TRBJ1-6, with 8 bases fitting TRBD1. Losses at the gene ends were 5 bases for V and 7 bases for J; bases not matched to a gene: 7. Germline V gene sequence: CDR1 SGHTA, CDR2 FQGNSA. The CDR3 is 15 residues long. The CDR3 protein is CASSDQGARNSPLHF. Here the CDR3 DNA reads TGTGCCAGCAGCGATCAGGGGGCTCGGAATTCACCCCTCCACTTT.

The CDR3, as DNA: TGTGCCAGCAGCAAAGGGGAGGGAGGGCCTTCTGAGCAGTTCTTC. Residues: CASSKGEGGPSEQFF. The chain combines TRBV21-1 with TRBJ2-1; the listed D gene, TRBD2, was not tested against the DNA. TRBV21-1 is marked as a pseudogene. There are 15 residues in the CDR3.

V is TRBV2 and J is TRBJ2-5; D is ambiguous. The CDR3 spans 13 residues. The V gene lost 3 bases and the J gene lost 1 base, with 6 bases spanning the gap. Germline CDR1 SNHLY, CDR2 FYNNEI. The CDR3 bases are TGTGCCAGCAGTGATCCGTCCCAAGAGACCCAGTACTTC. It specifies CASSDPSQETQYF.

The CDR3 DNA reads TGTGCCAGCAGCTGGATAGCGGGAGGCACCTACGAGCAGTACTTC. Translated, it gives CASSWIAGGTYEQYF. This chain joins TRBV5-5 and TRBJ2-7; 10 bases match TRBD2. This CDR3 has 15 amino acids. Looked up from germline, CDR1 is SGHKS and CDR2 is YYEKEE (reference sequence). V lost 3 bases and J lost 2; bases outside the gene matches: 5. Complete variable domain (other parts from reference TRBV5-5 and TRBJ2-7): DAGVTQSPTHLIKTRGQQVTLRCSPISGHKSVSWYQQVLGQGPQFIFQYYEKEERGRGNFPDRFSARQFPNYSSELNVNALLLGDSALYLCASSWIAGGTYEQYFGPGTRLTVT.

The chain is built from TRBV9 and TRBJ2-7; D remains ambiguous. This CDR3 region has 14 residues. Trimming cost V 0 bases and J 5 bases, with 12 bases left between them. CDR1 and CDR2 from the germline V gene are SGDLS and YYNGEE. The CDR3, as DNA: TGTGCCAGCAGCGTAGGTTCTCTAGAGAACGAGCAGTACTTC. This sequence encodes CASSVGSLENEQYF.

About this clone itself: The identical CDR3 is also encoded by other nucleotide sequences in the sample. The chain employs TRBV29-1 and TRBJ2-7; tentatively, D is TRBD2 (6 bases). Trimming shortened V by 6 bases and J by 6 bases, and 12 bases separated the two germline ends. Germline V lookup: CDR1 SQVTM, CDR2 ANQGSEA. The CDR3 sequence is 11 residues long. The CDR3 region is CSVGQGGEQYF. In nucleotides, the CDR3 is TGCAGCGTGGGGCAGGGAGGCGAGCAGTACTTC.

V usage is TRBV4-1 and J usage is TRBJ2-3; 7 nucleotides line up with TRBD1. Germline CDR1 and CDR2: MGHRA and YSYEKL. Trimming at V came to 1 base and at J to 4 bases, leaving 14 bases not matched to a gene. The CDR3 is 18 amino acids. The CDR3, as DNA: TGCGCCAGCAGCCAAGGGCCTCTACGACAGGGCTTCGCAGATACGCAGTATTTT. This codes for CASSQGPLRQGFADTQYF.

J is TRBJ2-1 and V is TRBV6-1, with 7 positions matching TRBD1. V shed 1 base and J 14 bases; nucleotides not matched to a gene: 8. The CDR3 sequence is 13 residues long. Germline loops: CDR1 MNHNS, CDR2 SASEGT. The CDR3 is CASSEGQRQGKFF. For the CDR3, the DNA is TGTGCCAGCAGTGAAGGGCAGAGACAGGGAAAGTTCTTC.

This clone was seen only once. V gene TRBV2 combines with J gene TRBJ1-2; no clear D gene. Trimming took 4 bases from V and 1 from J, leaving 10 bases between them. The CDR3 covers 14 residues. Germline V CDR1 and CDR2: SNHLY, FYNNEI. CDR3 protein: CASSVAADNYGYTF. As DNA, the CDR3 is TGTGCCAGCAGTGTCGCGGCGGATAACTATGGCTACACCTTC.

This chain connects TRBV7-9 to TRBJ2-3, with 10 bases matching TRBD2. CDR1 and CDR2 from the germline V gene are SEHNR and FQNEAQ (reference sequence). V was clipped by 1 base and J by 2 bases; unmatched bases: 3. This CDR3 has 16 residues. CDR3 bases: TGTGCCAGCAGCTTAGAACTAGCGGGACCCACAGATACGCAGTATTTT. Its translation: CASSLELAGPTDTQYF.

The chain links TRBV6-4 to TRBJ2-3; 10 bases agree with TRBD1. With 4 bases clipped from V and 2 bases from J, the junction kept 6 bases outside the gene matches. The CDR3 contains 16 residues. Germline assignment: CDR1 MRHNA and CDR2 SNTAGT. This CDR3 reads CASSASDRGDTDTQYF. The CDR3 nucleotides read TGTGCCAGCAGTGCATCGGACAGGGGGGACACAGATACGCAGTATTTT.